Shown below are 11 T cell receptor beta chains from a single sample sequenced in a study of CD8+CD57+ T cells in acquired aplastic anemia. The authors sequenced patients whose flow cytometry had shown CD8+CD57+ cell expansion. TCR beta VDJ and CDR3 profiling used genomic DNA as template. TCRdb redid the calling of the reads with MiXCR, one entry per CDR3 protein. This table holds about 160,000 distinct CDR3 sequences, around half found once. Sequenced: sorted CD4+, CD8+, or CD8+CD57+ T cells (not recorded which) from PBMCs. Source of these receptors: a human donor with aplastic anemia.

J is TRBJ2-3 and V is TRBV5-1; 7 nucleotides line up with TRBD2. In germline, CDR1 is SGHRS, CDR2 YFSETQ. V dropped 0 bases and J dropped 2; count of bases not matched to a gene: 3. The CDR3 covers 15 residues. The CDR3 loop is CASSLGDYNTDTQYF. DNA of the CDR3: TGCGCCAGCAGCTTGGGGGACTATAACACAGATACGCAGTATTTT.

In this sample, this clonotype turned up once. A single base separates this from a much larger clone, so it may be a read error. The chain combines TRBV12-3 or TRBV12-4 with TRBJ1-3; D call uncertain. CDR3 size: 15 residues. The CDR3 loop reads CASRPRNLSGNAIYF. CDR3 nucleotide sequence: TGTGCCAGCAGGCCCCGGAACCTCTCTGGAAACGCCATATATTTT.

This clonotype has ten or more counts. J is TRBJ1-1 and V is TRBV5-1, with unresolved D. Germline CDR1 and CDR2: SGHRS and YFSETQ. The CDR3 contains 15 residues. The V end was cut by 5 bases, the J end by 0 bases, with 14 bases between. This CDR3 reads CASSPAPSMNTEAFF. The CDR3 nucleotides are TGCGCCAGCAGTCCAGCCCCGAGTATGAACACTGAAGCTTTCTTT.

This clonotype was seen repeatedly, ten times or more. The chain links TRBV2 to TRBJ2-7, with D hard to call. The CDR3 is 11 residues long. The ends were cut back, 6 bases at V and 3 bases at J, with 6 bases in the middle. Looked up from germline, CDR1 is SNHLY and CDR2 is FYNNEI. This chain's CDR3 is CASSVNYEQYF. CDR3 in DNA: TGTGCCAGCAGCGTTAACTACGAGCAGTACTTC. Together with reference TRBV2 and TRBJ2-7, the CDR3 gives the full variable domain: EPEVTQTPSHQVTQMGQEVILRCVPISNHLYFYWYRQILGQKVEFLVSFYNNEISEKSEIFDDQFSVERPDGSNFTLKIRSTKLEDSAMYFCASSVNYEQYFGPGTRLTVT.

This clonotype was recorded once. J is TRBJ2-7 and V is TRBV7-9; D is unclear. The end of the DNA is better explained by TRBJ2-5, so the J call may be wrong. This CDR3 is built from 12 residues. CDR1 is SEHNR and CDR2 is FQNEAQ in the germline V gene (reference sequence). The CDR3 DNA follows: TGTGCCAGCAGCTTAGGGATGGAGACCCAGTACTTC. It translates to CASSLGMETQYF.

This chain joins TRBV15 and TRBJ2-7; D uncertain. The CDR3 contains 13 residues. In germline, CDR1 is LNHNV, CDR2 YYDKDF (reference sequence). Between the trimmed V and J ends, which lost 3 bases and 2 bases, there was a span of 8 bases. The CDR3 protein is CATSSEPTYEQYF. DNA of the CDR3: TGTGCCACCAGCAGCGAACCTACCTACGAGCAGTACTTC.

This clonotype was counted at least ten times. The genes are TRBV20-1 and TRBJ2-7; 11 nucleotides align to TRBD1. The CDR3 extends over 16 amino acids. Germline values: CDR1 DFQATT, CDR2 SNEGSKA (reference sequence). The ends lost 3 bases at V and 0 bases at J; junction bases unmatched: 7. The CDR3 bases are TGCAGTGCTAGTCCCGGGACAGGGGGGGTCTCCTACGAGCAGTACTTC. Protein sequence: CSASPGTGGVSYEQYF.

This clonotype was detected ten times or more. The chain is built from TRBV12-3 or TRBV12-4 and TRBJ2-5, with D perhaps given as TRBD1 or TRBD2 (6 bases each). V lost 3 bases and J lost 4, with 21 bases in between. The CDR3 totals 17 residues. The CDR3 DNA is TGTGCCAGCAGTTTGATCCACAGCGCGGAGGGGGGAGAGACCCAGTACTTC. It encodes CASSLIHSAEGGETQYF.

This chain connects TRBV7-9 to TRBJ2-4; TRBD1 is a possible D gene (6 bases). The CDR3 has 12 residues. Trimming removed 4 bases from V and 8 bases from J, with 9 bases in between. Germline V CDR1 and CDR2: SEHNR, FQNEAQ (reference sequence). The CDR3 is CASSYRVDIQYF. CDR3 nucleotide sequence: TGTGCCAGCAGCTACAGGGTGGACATTCAGTACTTC.

This clonotype appeared many times. DNA for the CDR3: TGTGCCAGCACCAGGGGACCTAACACTGAAGCTTTCTTT. Amino acid sequence: CASTRGPNTEAFF. This chain uses TRBV12-3 or TRBV12-4 with TRBJ1-1; D is perhaps TRBD1 (6 bases). This CDR3 comprises 13 residues. V dropped 7 bases and J dropped 2 bases, with 11 bases sitting between them.

J is TRBJ2-2 and V is TRBV2, with 8 bases lining up with TRBD2. The CDR3 sequence is 14 residues long. Losses at the gene ends were 4 bases for V and 7 bases for J; bases not matched to a gene: 5. CDR1 is SNHLY and CDR2 is FYNNEI in the germline V gene. As DNA, the CDR3 is TGTGCCAGCAGTGCAGCGGGAGTGAACGGGGAGCTGTTTTTT. It codes for CASSAAGVNGELFF. Full variable domain (missing parts from reference TRBV2 and TRBJ2-2): EPEVTQTPSHQVTQMGQEVILRCVPISNHLYFYWYRQILGQKVEFLVSFYNNEISEKSEIFDDQFSVERPDGSNFTLKIRSTKLEDSAMYFCASSAAGVNGELFFGEGSRLTVL.